The clone carrying this T cell receptor (beta chain) was seen at least ten times. What it binds is unknown. TCRdb re-derived calls from the RT-PCR reads in MiXCR, one entry per CDR3 protein. The sample holds fewer than 650,000 distinct CDR3 sequences, 10% to 15% seen once. The CDR3 sequence is 16 residues long. V lost 5 bases, J lost 5 bases, and 13 bases stayed unmatched. CDR1 is DFQATT and CDR2 is SNEGSKA in the germline V gene (reference sequence). The data were taken from a study of response to subunit inactivated influenza vaccine. Overall study findings and caveats: T cells newly recruited by each seasonal influenza vaccination are few, the authors suggested.

The clonotype was recovered from a man aged 50-59 years who received an inactivated influenza vaccine. The starting material was PBMCs from blood, obtained 45 days after vaccination. The chain is built from TRBV20-1 and TRBJ2-3; 10 bases map to TRBD1. CDR3 sequence: CSAYPSSGQGIDTQYF. Written as DNA, the CDR3 is TGCAGTGCTTACCCTTCATCGGGACAGGGGATAGATACGCAGTATTTT.